The sequence of this T cell receptor (beta chain) was determined in a study of T cells in Graves' hyperthyroidism and ophthalmopathy. Notes on the study in general: Expanded thyroid clonotypes (above 0.001) were mostly also found in blood.

Germline V gene lookup returns CDR1 LNHNV and CDR2 YYDKDF (reference sequence). The CDR3 length equals 9 residues, ends included. With regard to this clonotype: Antigen specificity is unknown. This CDR3 fails to terminate in the conserved phenylalanine or tryptophan, so it likely reflects a read error. The limits of the CDR3 on the DNA are not certain, so only TCRdb's listed CDR3 is given.

There were TCR beta CDR3 regions amplified from RNA transcripts. The HTBI primer set was used in a first-round RT-PCR of the TCR CDR3. TCRdb reprocessed the multiplex PCR reads via MiXCR and lists one record per CDR3 protein. The table lists 500,000 to 600,000 distinct CDR3 sequences, 40% to 55% of them singletons. Clinical symptoms, serum thyroxine, TRAb, thyroid ultrasound and orbital computed tomography informed diagnoses. The chain joins TRBV15 to TRBJ2-5; TRBD1, the D gene given by the table, was not confirmed from the DNA. The sequence derives from an adult woman with Graves' disease, either hyperthyroidism or ophthalmopathy (not recorded which). What was sequenced was peripheral blood or thyroid tissue (not recorded which). This CDR3 is CATSTGTGG.